This T cell receptor beta chain derives from a study of blood T cell repertoires in COVID-19. The protocol was immunoSEQ multiplex PCR, while the TCRdb copy is restricted to in-frame clones and leaves out a portion. This sample has 270,000 or so clones; about 85% occur once, and the top ten carry approximately 12%. The CDR3 covers 15 residues. CDR1 and CDR2 (germline): MRHNA, SNTAGT. J was trimmed by 7 bases and V by 4 bases; bases with no gene match: 6. This sequence originates from a human donor in a cohort sampled during active COVID-19. The chain employs TRBV6-4 and TRBJ2-1, with TRBD2 matching over 11 bases. Sequenced material: peripheral blood. The DNA of the CDR3 is TGTGCCAGCAGTGTCACTAGCGGGAGTAGAAATGAGCAGTTCTTC. The encoded protein is CASSVTSGSRNEQFF.